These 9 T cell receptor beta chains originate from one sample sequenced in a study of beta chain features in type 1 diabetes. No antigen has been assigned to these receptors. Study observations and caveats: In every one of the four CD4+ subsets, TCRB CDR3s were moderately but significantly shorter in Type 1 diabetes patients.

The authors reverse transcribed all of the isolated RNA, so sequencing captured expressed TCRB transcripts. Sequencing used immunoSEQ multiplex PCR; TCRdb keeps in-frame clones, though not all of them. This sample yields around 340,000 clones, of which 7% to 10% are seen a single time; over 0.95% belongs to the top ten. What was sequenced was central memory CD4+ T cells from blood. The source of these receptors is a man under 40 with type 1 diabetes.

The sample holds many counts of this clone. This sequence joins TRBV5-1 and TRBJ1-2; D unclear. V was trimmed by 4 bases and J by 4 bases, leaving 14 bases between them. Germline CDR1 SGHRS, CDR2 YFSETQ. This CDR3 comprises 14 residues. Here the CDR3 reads CASSLPELSYGYTF. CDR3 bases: TGCGCCAGCAGCCTCCCGGAGCTCTCCTATGGCTACACCTTC.

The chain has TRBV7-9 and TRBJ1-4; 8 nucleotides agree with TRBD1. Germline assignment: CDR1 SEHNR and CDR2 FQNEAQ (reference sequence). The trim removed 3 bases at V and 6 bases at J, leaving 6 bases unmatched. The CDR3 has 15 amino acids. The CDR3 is CASSFAQGADEKLFF. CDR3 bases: TGTGCCAGCAGCTTTGCCCAGGGGGCCGATGAAAAACTGTTTTTT. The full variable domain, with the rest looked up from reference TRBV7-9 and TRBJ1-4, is DTGVSQNPRHKITKRGQNVTFRCDPISEHNRLYWYRQTLGQGPEFLTYFQNEAQLEKSRLLSDRFSAERPKGSFSTLEIQRTEQGDSAMYLCASSFAQGADEKLFFGSGTQLSVL.

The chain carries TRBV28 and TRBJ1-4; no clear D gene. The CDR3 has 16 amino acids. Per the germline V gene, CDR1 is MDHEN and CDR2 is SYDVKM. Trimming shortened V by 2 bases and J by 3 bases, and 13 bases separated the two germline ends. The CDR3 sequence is CASSLGLGGPNEKLFF. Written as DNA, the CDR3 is TGTGCCAGCAGTTTAGGACTGGGAGGGCCTAATGAAAAACTGTTTTTT.

CDR3 DNA sequence: TGTGCCAGCAGCCTTATTCCAAGCGGGGAGCCCCAGCATTTT. As protein: CASSLIPSGEPQHF. V gene TRBV28 combines with J gene TRBJ1-5; D is uncertain. V gave up 6 bases and J gave up 8 bases, with 17 bases separating them. CDR3 length: 14 residues. In germline, CDR1 is MDHEN, CDR2 SYDVKM.

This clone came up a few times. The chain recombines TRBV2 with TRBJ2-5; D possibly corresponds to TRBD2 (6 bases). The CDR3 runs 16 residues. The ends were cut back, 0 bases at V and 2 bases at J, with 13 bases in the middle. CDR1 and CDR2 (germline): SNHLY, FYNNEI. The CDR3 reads CASSEAKGLQQETQYF. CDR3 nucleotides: TGTGCCAGCAGTGAAGCAAAGGGACTCCAGCAAGAGACCCAGTACTTC.

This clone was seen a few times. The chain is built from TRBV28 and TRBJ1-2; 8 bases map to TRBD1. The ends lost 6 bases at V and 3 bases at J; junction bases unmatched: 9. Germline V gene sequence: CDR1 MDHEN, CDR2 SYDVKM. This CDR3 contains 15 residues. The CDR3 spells CASSSPGQGDYGYTF. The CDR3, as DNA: TGTGCCAGCAGCTCACCTGGACAGGGCGACTATGGCTACACCTTC.

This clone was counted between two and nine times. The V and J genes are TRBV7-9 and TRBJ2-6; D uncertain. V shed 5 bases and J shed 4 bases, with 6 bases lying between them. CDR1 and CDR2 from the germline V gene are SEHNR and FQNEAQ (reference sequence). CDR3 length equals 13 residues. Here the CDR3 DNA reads TGTGCCAGCAGCCCTGGGGGGGCCAACGTCCTGACTTTC. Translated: CASSPGGANVLTF.

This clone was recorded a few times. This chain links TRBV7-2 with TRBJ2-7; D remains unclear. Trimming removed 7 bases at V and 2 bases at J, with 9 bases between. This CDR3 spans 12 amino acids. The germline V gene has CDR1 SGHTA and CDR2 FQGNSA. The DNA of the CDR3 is TGTGCCAGCACCCAAAATCCCTACGAGCAGTACTTC. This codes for CASTQNPYEQYF.

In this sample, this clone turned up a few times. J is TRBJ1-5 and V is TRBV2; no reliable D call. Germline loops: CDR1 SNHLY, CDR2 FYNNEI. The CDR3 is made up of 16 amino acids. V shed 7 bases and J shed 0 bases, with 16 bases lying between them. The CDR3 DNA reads TGTGCCAGCACCGACGGCGTGAACCCTAGCAATCAGCCCCAGCATTTT. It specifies CASTDGVNPSNQPQHF.